What follows describes a single T cell receptor (beta chain). Clones were read by immunoSEQ multiplex PCR, and TCRdb kept only the in-frame ones, dropping some. The sample has about 730,000 clones, 75% to 90% seen once; the top ten hold roughly 0.01%. These data originate in a study of shared T cell receptors in the human thymus. These same data were also listed under a study on human thymus T cells. That paper states: There appeared to be biased usage of V and J genes in thymic and blood repertoires.

Sequencing was carried out using thymocytes. The TCR sequence derives from a girl under two years old with a congenital heart defect.

CDR3 in amino acids: CASSEEQGFQPQHF. For the CDR3, the DNA is TGTGCCAGCAGTGAAGAACAGGGCTTTCAGCCCCAGCATTTT. The rearrangement links TRBV2 to TRBJ1-5, with a possible D match to TRBD1 (6 bases). V lost 1 base and J 6 bases, leaving 10 bases between the germline ends. Germline V gives CDR1 SNHLY, CDR2 FYNNEI. The CDR3 is 14 residues long.